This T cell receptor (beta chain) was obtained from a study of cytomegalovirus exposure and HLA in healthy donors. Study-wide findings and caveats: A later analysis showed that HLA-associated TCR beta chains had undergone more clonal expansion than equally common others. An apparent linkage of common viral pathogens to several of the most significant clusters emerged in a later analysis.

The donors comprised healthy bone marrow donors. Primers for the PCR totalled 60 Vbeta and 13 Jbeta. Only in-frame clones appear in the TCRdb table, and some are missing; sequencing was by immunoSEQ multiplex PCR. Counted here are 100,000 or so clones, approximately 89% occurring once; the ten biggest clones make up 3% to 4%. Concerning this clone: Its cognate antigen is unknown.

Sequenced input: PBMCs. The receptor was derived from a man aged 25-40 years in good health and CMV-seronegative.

CDR3 DNA: TGCGCCAGCAGCTCGGGACAGGGGGTCGCTGAAGCTTTCTTT. Amino acids: CASSSGQGVAEAFF. V and J are TRBV5-1 and TRBJ1-1; 11 positions match TRBD1. Germline CDR1 SGHRS, CDR2 YFSETQ. This CDR3 spans 14 amino acids. The V and J ends lost 3 bases and 6 bases, in that order; junction bases with no gene match: 4.